This T cell receptor (beta chain) derives from a study of T cells after yellow fever vaccination. About the study: In the case of low-cell-number fractions, SMART-Seq v4 Ultra Low Input was used for preparation.

Per germline, CDR1 DFQATT and CDR2 SNEGSKA (reference sequence). This CDR3 comprises 13 residues. Trimming shortened V by 5 bases and J by 6 bases, and 15 bases separated the two germline ends. UMIs and a universal primer site were added when TCR cDNA was made by 5'RACE template switching. TCRdb reprocessed the 5' RACE reads with MiXCR, giving one entry per CDR3 protein. Here the sample spans about 320,000 distinct CDR3 sequences, under 15% being singletons. This clonotype appeared a few times. The antigen remains undetermined. Study-wide results and limits: Abundant clonotypes from the bulk population could contaminate FACS-sorted repertoires. Detected again after the booster were most primary-vaccination clones, at about 96% CD4 and 88% CD8.

The TCR comes from a man between 18 and 29 years old who received the YFV17D yellow fever vaccine. Sequencing was performed on CD4+ T cells sorted from PBMCs, taken 15 days after the yellow fever booster vaccination. The chain has TRBV20-1 and TRBJ2-3; D is unresolved. The CDR3 protein is CSAERPIWDTQYF. CDR3 nucleotide sequence: TGCAGTGCTGAAAGGCCCATATGGGATACGCAGTATTTT.